This T cell receptor beta chain came from a study of blood T cell repertoires in COVID-19. As for the study in general: Specimens from acute and convalescent COVID-19 originated in the United States, Italy and Spain.

The ends lost 3 bases at V and 7 bases at J; junction bases unmatched: 9. The CDR3 extends over 14 amino acids. Germline CDR1 is DFQATT and CDR2 is SNEGSKA (reference sequence). The assay was immunoSEQ multiplex PCR, and TCRdb's table has in-frame clones only and misses some. The sample has around 150,000 clones, 75% to 85% seen once. The genes are TRBV20-1 and TRBJ2-1; TRBD2 matches at 7 bases. The clonotype comes from a man aged 60-69 years with acute or convalescent COVID-19. Sample: peripheral blood. Here the CDR3 reads CSASSSGLRNEQFF. The CDR3 bases are TGCAGTGCTAGTAGTAGCGGGCTGCGAAATGAGCAGTTCTTC.